This record looks at one TCR beta chain sequence and its context. Other DNA sequences in the sample encode the same CDR3. Only in-frame clones appear in the TCRdb table, and some are missing; sequencing was by immunoSEQ multiplex PCR. This table has about 420,000 clones, roughly 90% appearing once. The CDR3 consists of 14 residues. CDR1 SGHRS and CDR2 YFSETQ come from the germline V gene. V was pared by 0 bases and J by 2 bases, with 8 bases between. The sample comes from a study of Ad26.COV2.S vaccination and SARS-CoV-2 variants. Treatment noted: about 20 received Ad26.COV2.S at low or high dose, single or two shots; five or six received placebo; per-sample allocation not given. Sampling took place 63 days after the first vaccine or placebo injection.

The receptor comes from a person aged 18-65 years who received the Ad26.COV2.S COVID-19 vaccine or a placebo. Sequenced here: peripheral blood, sampled in a trial of Ad26.COV2.S vaccine versus placebo. The chain recombines TRBV5-1 with TRBJ2-5; the D gene is possibly TRBD1 (6 bases). CDR3 sequence (DNA): TGCGCCAGCAGCTTGGGGACAGTTCAAGAGACCCAGTACTTC. Its protein is CASSLGTVQETQYF.